The rows below give T cell receptor beta chains drawn from one sample of a study of blood T cells in healthy people across ages. Using its own MiXCR run on the 5' RACE reads, TCRdb lists one record per CDR3 protein. The data show 950,000 to 1,200,000 distinct CDR3 sequences, more than 30% seen once. Sequences were obtained from blood. All receptors derive from a young man in good health. The CDR3 runs from the conserved cysteine through the conserved F or W. D genes are given only for firm matches. Only some rows state a clone size, as once, few, many or a class for expanded clones.

v_call	j_call	clone_size	d_call	cdr3_nt	cdr3_aa
TRBV4-3	TRBJ1-5	few	-	TGCGCCAGCAGCCAAGATGTTACCGGCAAGTATAGCAATCAGCCCCAGCATTTT	CASSQDVTGKYSNQPQHF
TRBV7-9	TRBJ1-1	-	-	TGTGCCAGCAGCCGAGACGGGGTGCGGACTGAAGCTTTCTTT	CASSRDGVRTEAFF
TRBV7-9	TRBJ2-4	-	-	TGTGCCAGCAGCCCCTCTGGCAAAAGCATTCAGTACTTC	CASSPSGKSIQYF
TRBV7-9	TRBJ1-2	-	-	TGTGCCAGCAGCCCCGGGGGATTGAGTGGCTACACCTTC	CASSPGGLSGYTF
TRBV29-1	TRBJ2-3	many	TRBD2	TGCAGCGTTGGACGTAGCGGGGGGGCTGCGAAAGATACGCAGTATTTT	CSVGRSGGAAKDTQYF
TRBV20-1	TRBJ1-3	-	-	TGCAGTGCTAGAGATCACCGAGACTCTGGAAACACCATATATTTT	CSARDHRDSGNTIYF
TRBV6-1	TRBJ1-4	-	TRBD1	TGTGCCAGCAGTGGCTCCGGGACAGGAGAAAATGAAAAACTGTTTTTT	CASSGSGTGENEKLFF
TRBV12-3/TRBV12-4	TRBJ1-2	many	TRBD1	TGTGCCAGCAGTCGGGACAGGGGCGGCTACACCTTC	CASSRDRGGYTF
TRBV13	TRBJ1-1	-	-	TGTGCCAGCAGCCCGGGTAACCGGGGCACTGAAGCTTTCTTT	CASSPGNRGTEAFF
TRBV15	TRBJ2-1	-	TRBD2	TGTGCCACCAGCAGAGATTCAGTAGCGGGGCCCTACAATGAGCAGTTCTTC	CATSRDSVAGPYNEQFF
TRBV12-5	TRBJ2-3	-	TRBD2	TGTGCTAGTGGTTTGGTATTGGGACTAGCGGGGTCGTCAGATACGCAGTATTTT	CASGLVLGLAGSSDTQYF
TRBV14	TRBJ2-1	few	TRBD1	TGTGCCAGCAGCACAGGGGTTTGGACCTACAATGAGCAGTTCTTC	CASSTGVWTYNEQFF
TRBV6-2/TRBV6-3	TRBJ2-7	-	TRBD2	TGTGCCAGCAGTTACAAACCTCAGACTAGCTCCGGCTACGAGCAGTACTTC	CASSYKPQTSSGYEQYF
TRBV9	TRBJ2-2	-	-	TGTGCCAGCAGCGTTCAACGATGGGACCACGACACCGGGGAGCTGTTTTTT	CASSVQRWDHDTGELFF
TRBV4-1	TRBJ1-1	-	-	TGCGCCAGCAGCCAAGTGGGCAGGGGCCCTGAAGCTTTCTTT	CASSQVGRGPEAFF
TRBV12-3/TRBV12-4	TRBJ1-4	few	TRBD1	TGTGCCAGCAAACCAATAACAGGGGGCGCTACTGAAAAACTGTTTTTT	CASKPITGGATEKLFF
TRBV12-3/TRBV12-4	TRBJ1-3	few	-	TGTGCCAGCACCCTTTCCTTACAGGGTCGGGGAAACACCATATATTTT	CASTLSLQGRGNTIYF
TRBV6-1	TRBJ2-7	-	TRBD1	TGTGCCAGCAGTGAAGGACAGGGGTGGGGCGAGCAGTACTTC	CASSEGQGWGEQYF
TRBV29-1	TRBJ2-3	few	-	TGCAGCGTGCCAACAGATACGCAGTATTTT	CSVPTDTQYF
TRBV27	TRBJ2-2	-	-	TGTGCCAGCACTACCAGCCACACCGGGGAGCTGTTTTTT	CASTTSHTGELFF
TRBV5-4	TRBJ2-3	once	-	TGTGCCAGCAGAGGAGTTGACCGCACAGATACGCAGTATTTT	CASRGVDRTDTQYF
TRBV2	TRBJ2-5	few	-	TGTGCCAGCAAAAGGGGGGACACCATCCAAGAGACCCAGTACTTC	CASKRGDTIQETQYF
TRBV4-3	TRBJ2-3	-	TRBD1	TGCGCCAGCAGCCCGAGTCGGGACGACACAGGGGGCGATACGCAGTATTTT	CASSPSRDDTGGDTQYF
TRBV7-6	TRBJ2-1	-	-	TGTGCCAGCAGCTTAGCGTACGGGGTAATCGGTGGGTACAATGAGCAGTTCTTC	CASSLAYGVIGGYNEQFF
TRBV20-1	TRBJ2-5	once	TRBD2	TGCAGTGCTAGACAGCGGGGGGCGGGTGAGCAGTACTTC	CSARQRGAGEQYF
TRBV12-3/TRBV12-4	TRBJ2-5	-	-	TGTGCCAGCAGGTTTAGCAGGCCCCAAGGGACCCAGTACTTC	CASRFSRPQGTQYF
TRBV6-6	TRBJ1-2	-	-	TGTGCCAGCAGTAGGTGGGATGGCTACACCTTC	CASSRWDGYTF
TRBV20-1	TRBJ2-4	few	TRBD1	TGCAGTGCTAGAGGGACAGGGAACATTCAGTACTTC	CSARGTGNIQYF
TRBV9	TRBJ2-7	few	TRBD2	TGTGCCAGCAGCCCTGATGGACTAGCCTATGAGCAGTACTTC	CASSPDGLAYEQYF
TRBV7-8	TRBJ1-4	-	-	TGTGCCAGCAGCTTAGCCGGACAGACTAATGAAAAACTGTTTTTT	CASSLAGQTNEKLFF
TRBV28	TRBJ1-4	few	TRBD1	TGTGCCAGCAGCCCGACAGGGTATGAAAAACTGTTTTTT	CASSPTGYEKLFF
TRBV6-2/TRBV6-3	TRBJ2-1	once	TRBD1	TGTGCCAGCAGGCCCCAGCCGGGACAGGGGGTGCGTAGGTCCTACAATGAGCAGTTCTTC	CASRPQPGQGVRRSYNEQFF
TRBV4-1	TRBJ1-1	-	-	TGCGCCAGCAGCCAAGTGTCGGCTAACACTGAAGCTTTCTTT	CASSQVSANTEAFF
TRBV19	TRBJ1-5	-	-	TGTGCCAGTACGGCTCCGGGAAATCAGCCCCAGCATTTT	CASTAPGNQPQHF
TRBV3-1	TRBJ1-1	-	-	TGTGCCAGCAGCCAAGTTGTCGGGACGGCTAACACTGAAGCTTTCTTT	CASSQVVGTANTEAFF
TRBV7-2	TRBJ1-2	-	TRBD1	TGTGCCAGCAGCTTCCCGGACAGGGGGTTGGCTAACTATGGCTACACCTTC	CASSFPDRGLANYGYTF
TRBV9	TRBJ1-2	few	-	TGTGCCAGCAGCACGACCGAAAACTATGACTACACCTTC	CASSTTENYDYTF
TRBV29-1	TRBJ2-1	many	-	TGCAGCGTTGAAGATTTAAATGAGCAGTTCTTC	CSVEDLNEQFF
TRBV5-1	TRBJ2-5	few	-	TGCGCCAGCAGCTTGGAGAGCGCCCGAGAGACCCAGTACTTC	CASSLESARETQYF
TRBV5-1	TRBJ1-2	few	-	TGCGCCAGCAGCTTCCGACAATCTAACTATGGCTACACCTTC	CASSFRQSNYGYTF
TRBV10-3	TRBJ2-1	few	TRBD1	TGTGCCATCAGTTCACCCGGGACAGAAAAGGTCGGTGAGCAGTTCTTC	CAISSPGTEKVGEQFF
TRBV7-9	TRBJ2-1	-	TRBD2	TGTGCCAGCCGGGGACTAAGACGAGGCAATGAGCAGTTCTTC	CASRGLRRGNEQFF